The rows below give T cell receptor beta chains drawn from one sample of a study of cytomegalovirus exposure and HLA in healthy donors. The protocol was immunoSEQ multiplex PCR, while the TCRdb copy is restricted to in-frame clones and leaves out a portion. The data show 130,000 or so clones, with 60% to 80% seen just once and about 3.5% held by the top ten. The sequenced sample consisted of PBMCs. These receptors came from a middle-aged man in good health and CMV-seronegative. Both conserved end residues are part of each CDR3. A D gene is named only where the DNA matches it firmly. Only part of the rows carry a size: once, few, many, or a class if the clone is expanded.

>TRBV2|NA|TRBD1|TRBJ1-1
TGTGCCAGCAACGGACAGGGTATTCGAGACACTGAAGCTTTCTTT
CASNGQGIRDTEAFF
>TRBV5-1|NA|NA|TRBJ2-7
TGCGCCAGCAGCGGGTGGGGAGACGAGCAGTACTTC
CASSGWGDEQYF
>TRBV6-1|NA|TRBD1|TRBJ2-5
TGTGCCAGCACATTTGGGACAGAACCTGGGGAGCAGTACTTC
CASTFGTEPGEQYF
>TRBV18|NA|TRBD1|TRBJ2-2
TGTGCCAGCTCACCTGCCGGGACAGGGTTCACCGGGGAGCTGTTTTTT
CASSPAGTGFTGELFF
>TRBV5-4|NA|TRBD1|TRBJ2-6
TGTGCCAGCAGCTCGGACAGGATAAGCTCTGGGGCCAACGTCCTGACTTTC
CASSSDRISSGANVLTF
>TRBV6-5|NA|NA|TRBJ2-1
TGTGCCAGCAGTTACTCTCAGGGGACAGAGCAGTTCTTC
CASSYSQGTEQFF
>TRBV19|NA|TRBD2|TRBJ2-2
TGTGCCAGTAGTATGGCCCTAGCGGGAGGAGGTGGGGAGCTGTTTTTT
CASSMALAGGGGELFF
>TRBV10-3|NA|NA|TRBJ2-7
TGTGCCATCACACCTGACGGGTTACACTCCTACGAGCAGTACTTC
CAITPDGLHSYEQYF
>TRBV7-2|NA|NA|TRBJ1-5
TGTGCCAGCAGCTTAGGACAGTCTAGCAATCAGCCCCAGCATTTT
CASSLGQSSNQPQHF
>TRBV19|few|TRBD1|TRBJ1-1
TGTGCCTCGAACGACAGGGGCTATTCCACTGAAGCTTTCTTT
CASNDRGYSTEAFF
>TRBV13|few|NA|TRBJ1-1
TGTGCCAGCAGCTTATCAGGGGCGGCTTTCTTT
CASSLSGAAFF
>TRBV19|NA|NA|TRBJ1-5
TGTGCCAGTAGTATAGCAGGGGATAGCAATCAGCCCCAGCATTTT
CASSIAGDSNQPQHF
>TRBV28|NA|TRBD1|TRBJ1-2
TGTGCCAGCAGTCAGGACAGGGCTGACTATGGCTACACCTTC
CASSQDRADYGYTF
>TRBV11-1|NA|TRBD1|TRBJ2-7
TGTGCCAGCAAGCCCACGGACAGGGCCGTTTACGAGCAGTACTTC
CASKPTDRAVYEQYF
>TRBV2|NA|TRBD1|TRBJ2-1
TGTGCCAGCAGGAACCGGGACAGACACAATGAGCAGTTCTTC
CASRNRDRHNEQFF
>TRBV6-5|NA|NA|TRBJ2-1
TGTGCCAGCAGCCGTAGTGCTAGCTCCTACAATGAGCAGTTCTTC
CASSRSASSYNEQFF
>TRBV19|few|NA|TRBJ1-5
TGTGCCAGTAGTATAGGGGGGGTCCCTAGCAATCAGCCCCAGCATTTT
CASSIGGVPSNQPQHF
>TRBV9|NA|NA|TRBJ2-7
TGTGCCAGCAGCGTAGCTTTGGGCCTCGAGCAGTACTTC
CASSVALGLEQYF
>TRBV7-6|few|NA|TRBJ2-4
TGTGCCAGCAGCCCACTTGCTCTAGCCAAAAACATTCAGTACTTC
CASSPLALAKNIQYF
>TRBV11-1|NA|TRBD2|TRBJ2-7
TGTGCCAGCAGCTTACGGGGGGGGCCCTACGAGCAGTACTTC
CASSLRGGPYEQYF
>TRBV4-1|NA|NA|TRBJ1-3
TGCGCCAGCAGCCAAGGCGCAGGGCGCTCTGGAAACACCATATATTTT
CASSQGAGRSGNTIYF